This T cell receptor beta chain was obtained from a study of cytomegalovirus exposure and HLA in healthy donors. The CDR3 extends over 11 amino acids. Trimming removed 0 bases from V and 5 bases from J, with 4 bases in between. Germline V CDR1 and CDR2: GTSNPN, SVGIG (reference sequence). Primers for the PCR totalled 60 Vbeta and 13 Jbeta. Generated by immunoSEQ multiplex PCR, the TCRdb table keeps only in-frame clones and is missing some. The table includes over 150,000 clones, approximately 80% detected once. This clone was detected only a few times. The sample comprised PBMCs. This TCR came from a young woman in good health and CMV-seronegative. This chain links TRBV30 with TRBJ2-5; D is unclear. This chain's CDR3 is CAWSVGETQYF. For the CDR3, the DNA is TGTGCCTGGAGTGTCGGGGAGACCCAGTACTTC. Combining the CDR3 with reference TRBV30 and TRBJ2-5 gives the whole variable domain SQTIHQWPATLVQPVGSPLSLECTVEGTSNPNLYWYRQAAGRGLQLLFYSVGIGQISSEVPQNLSASRPQDRQFILSSKKLLLSDSGFYLCAWSVGETQYFGPGTRLLVL.